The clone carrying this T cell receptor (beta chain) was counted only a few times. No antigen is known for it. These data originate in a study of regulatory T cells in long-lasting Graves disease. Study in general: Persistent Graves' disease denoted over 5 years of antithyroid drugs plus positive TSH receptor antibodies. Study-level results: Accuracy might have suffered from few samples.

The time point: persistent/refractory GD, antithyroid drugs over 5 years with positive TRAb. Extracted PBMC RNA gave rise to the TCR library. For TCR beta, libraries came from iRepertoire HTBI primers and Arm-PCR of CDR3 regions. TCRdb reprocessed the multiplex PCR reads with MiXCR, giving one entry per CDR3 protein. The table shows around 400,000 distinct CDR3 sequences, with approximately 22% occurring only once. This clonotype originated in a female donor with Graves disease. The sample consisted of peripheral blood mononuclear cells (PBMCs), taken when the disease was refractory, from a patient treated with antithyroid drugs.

Here the CDR3 DNA reads TGCAGCGCTGGGGTCTTAAATGAAAAACTGTTTTTT. Its translation is CSAGVLNEKLFF. The chain recombines TRBV29-1 with TRBJ1-4; D uncertain. The V gene's germline CDR1 is SQVTM and CDR2 ANQGSEA. Trimming left V 7 bases short and J 5 bases short, with 11 bases between. This CDR3 region has 12 residues.